This TCR beta chain was profiled in a study of control samples from healthy donors and cancer patients. The germline CDR1 and CDR2 sequences are SGHDN and FVKESK. J was trimmed by 1 base and V by 7 bases; bases with no gene match: 17. The length of the CDR3 is 20 residues. Clones were read by immunoSEQ multiplex PCR, and TCRdb kept only the in-frame ones, dropping some. The sample lists about 81,000 clones, 94% occurring once. The chain has TRBV14 and TRBJ2-1; 12 bases fit TRBD2. The sequence came from a woman aged 18 to 35 in good health. Input material: blood. The CDR3 protein is CASTRVNRLAGELSYNEQFF. CDR3 DNA: TGTGCCAGCACCCGCGTAAACAGACTAGCGGGAGAGCTATCCTACAATGAGCAGTTCTTC.